Listed here are 29 T cell receptor beta chains from one sample, sequenced in a study of T cells in Graves' hyperthyroidism and ophthalmopathy (dated by TCRdb to 2018 to 2020). The library was produced with multiplex PCR. TCRdb records Illumina HiSeq 2000 as the sequencer. Amplification of TCR beta CDR3 regions was carried out from RNA transcripts. The TCR CDR3 was subjected to a first round of RT-PCR using the HTBI primer set and the Qiagen OneStep RT-PCR kit. TCRdb reprocessing: public reads trimmed at Q25 with fastp, clones called with MiXCR, in-frame beta chains kept. A single entry per CDR3 protein holds the most common genes and DNA from its merged rows. The sample table lists some 490,000 distinct CDR3 sequences, about 20% of them with a count of one. The ten largest account for about 53% of the sample. The sample consisted of blood. These receptors came from a woman aged 70-85 years with Graves' ophthalmopathy.

This clonotype turned up a few times. V usage is TRBV3-1 and J usage is TRBJ1-1; a possible D gene is TRBD1 (5 bases). Trimming cost V 5 bases and J 5 bases, with 12 bases left between them. This CDR3 is built from 13 residues. Germline V gene lookup returns CDR1 LGHDT and CDR2 YNNKEL (reference sequence). CDR3 amino acids: CASSSPGGTEAFF. CDR3 bases: TGTGCCAGCAGCTCCCCCGGGGGGACTGAAGCTTTCTTT.

The chain employs TRBV19 and TRBJ1-6; D is uncertain. CDR3 length: 13 residues. CDR1 is LNHDA and CDR2 is SQIVND in the germline V gene (reference sequence). V was cut by 9 bases and J by 4 bases, with 10 bases left in between. CDR3 protein: CASRDPYNSPLHF. The CDR3 coding sequence is TGTGCCAGCCGGGATCCTTATAATTCACCCCTCCACTTT.

V gene TRBV10-3 combines with J gene TRBJ2-7; D remains unclear. This CDR3 is 12 amino acids long. The V and J ends lost 2 bases and 7 bases respectively, with 9 bases between them. CDR1 is ENHRY, CDR2 SYGVKD, per germline. Here the CDR3 reads CAISEAKGEQYF. CDR3 bases: TGTGCCATCAGTGAGGCCAAGGGAGAGCAGTACTTC.

This clonotype was seen only a few times. This CDR3 reads CSARVGTGSRQPQHF. The CDR3 region has the DNA TGCAGTGCTAGAGTTGGCACCGGAAGCAGGCAGCCCCAGCATTTT. The chain combines TRBV20-1 with TRBJ1-5, with unresolved D. Germline CDR1 is DFQATT and CDR2 is SNEGSKA (reference sequence). The CDR3 spans 15 residues. Trimming cost V 1 base and J 7 bases, with 17 bases left between them.

The chain carries TRBV19 and TRBJ1-1; no firm D call. Germline CDR1 is LNHDA and CDR2 is SQIVND (reference sequence). This CDR3 contains 14 residues. V lost 2 bases, J lost 4 bases, and 11 bases lay in between. The DNA of the CDR3 is TGTGCCAGTAGTATATTGACATCCCGCACTGAAGCTTTCTTT. This translates into CASSILTSRTEAFF.

The sample holds one count of this clonotype. One junction end disagrees with the germline gene, perhaps due to a read error. The rearrangement uses TRBV6-2 or TRBV6-3 and TRBJ1-2, with D possibly matching TRBD1 (5 bases). The CDR3 totals 15 residues. The V gene's germline CDR1 is MNHEY and CDR2 SVGEGT. CDR3 region: CASRTVMGGNCGYTF. The CDR3 DNA is TGTGCCAGCAGAACAGTCATGGGGGGAAACTGTGGCTACACCTTC.

Notes on this clonotype: This likely comes from a read error, as the CDR3 has no conserved phenylalanine or tryptophan at its end. The limits of the CDR3 on the DNA are not certain, so only TCRdb's listed CDR3 is given. The rearrangement uses TRBV30 and TRBJ1-1; TRBD1 is the table's D call, not checked against the DNA. The germline CDR1 and CDR2 sequences are GTSNPN and SVGIG (reference sequence). The CDR3 is 13 amino acids long, termini counted. This CDR3 is CAWSTRANTEAFL.

This clonotype was observed many times. The V and J genes are TRBV12-3 or TRBV12-4 and TRBJ2-1; 9 bases map to TRBD1. Trimming at V came to 6 bases and at J to 7 bases, leaving 10 bases not matched to a gene. CDR3 size: 15 residues. CDR3 nucleotides: TGTGCCAGCAGCCACAGGGGGCTATCTAGGAATGAGCAGTTCTTC. Residues: CASSHRGLSRNEQFF.

This clonotype showed up many times. The CDR3 DNA reads as TGCAGTGCTAGAGCCAATGAGCAGTTCTTC. It is translated as CSARANEQFF. This chain uses TRBV20-1 with TRBJ2-1, with D hard to call. Per germline, CDR1 DFQATT and CDR2 SNEGSKA (reference sequence). The V end was cut by 1 base, the J end by 6 bases, with 1 base between. The CDR3 has 10 amino acids.

The chain carries TRBV15 and TRBJ2-7; 8 bases are a match to TRBD1. The CDR3 contains 15 residues. V trimming: 5 bases; J trimming: 4 bases; junction bases outside the gene matches: 10. CDR1 is LNHNV and CDR2 is YYDKDF in the germline V gene (reference sequence). CDR3: CATSGSRDRLYEQYF. The CDR3 bases are TGTGCCACCAGCGGGTCCCGGGACAGGTTATACGAGCAGTACTTC. Supplemented by reference TRBV15 and TRBJ2-7, the full variable domain reads DAMVIQNPRYQVTQFGKPVTLSCSQTLNHNVMYWYQQKSSQAPKLLFHYYDKDFNNEADTPDNFQSRRPNTSFCFLDIRSPGLGDTAMYLCATSGSRDRLYEQYFGPGTRLTVT.

To note about this clonotype: One end of the junction fails to match germline, which may point to a read error. This chain connects TRBV12-3 or TRBV12-4 to TRBJ1-1; TRBD1 agrees at 10 bases. This CDR3 is 15 amino acids long. CDR3 sequence reads: CASSLTGGAKTGAFF. The CDR3 coding sequence is TGTGCCAGCAGTTTGACAGGGGGCGCGAAAACTGGAGCTTTCTTT.

The CDR3 spells CASNYQGVLEKLFF. The DNA for the CDR3 is TGTGCCAGCAACTATCAGGGTGTCTTAGAAAAACTGTTTTTT. The gene calls are TRBV28 and TRBJ1-4; perhaps TRBD1 as D (5 bases). Germline V lookup: CDR1 MDHEN, CDR2 SYDVKM. The CDR3 has 14 amino acids. The V end lost 7 bases, the J end lost 8 bases, and 17 bases lay between the germline ends.

V usage is TRBV7-6 and J usage is TRBJ2-1, with 13 nucleotides matching TRBD2. Trimming at V came to 6 bases and at J to 2 bases, leaving 7 bases not matched to a gene. Germline V lookup: CDR1 SGHVS, CDR2 FNYEAQ. The CDR3 loop spans 17 amino acids. CDR3 protein: CASRPTSGRPPYNEQFF. Here the CDR3 DNA reads TGTGCCAGCAGACCGACTAGCGGGAGGCCACCCTACAATGAGCAGTTCTTC.

The chain joins TRBV7-2 to TRBJ2-1; D possibly uses TRBD1 or TRBD2 (5 bases each). This CDR3 has 13 amino acids. Deletions cut 5 bases from V and 9 bases from J, with 14 bases between. Germline loops: CDR1 SGHTA, CDR2 FQGNSA. CDR3 region: CASSLRDLGEQFF. The CDR3, as DNA: TGTGCCAGCAGCCTCCGGGACCTAGGTGAGCAGTTCTTC.

The chain uses TRBV7-3 and TRBJ2-1; weak D call: TRBD2 (6 bases). The CDR3 is made up of 15 amino acids. V gave up 2 bases and J gave up 7 bases, with 15 bases separating them. Germline V gene sequence: CDR1 SGHTA, CDR2 FQGTGA. The CDR3: CASSLLPGERNEQFF. Here the CDR3 DNA reads TGTGCCAGCAGCTTACTCCCGGGGGAGCGGAATGAGCAGTTCTTC.

V usage is TRBV28 and J usage is TRBJ1-1, with TRBD1 matching 9 bases. The CDR3 has 15 amino acids. The germline CDR1 and CDR2 sequences are MDHEN and SYDVKM. The V segment lost 6 bases and the J segment 1 base; nucleotides outside the gene matches: 6. The CDR3 nucleotides are TGTGCCAGCAGGGGACAGGGATCTTGGAACACTGAAGCTTTCTTT. Translated: CASRGQGSWNTEAFF.

This clonotype was counted only a few times. This chain uses TRBV7-3 with TRBJ2-2; D remains unclear. V was pared by 7 bases and J by 4 bases, with 7 bases between. There are 12 residues in the CDR3. From germline, CDR1 is SGHTA and CDR2 FQGTGA. CDR3 region: CASNSVTGELFF. In nucleotides, the CDR3 is TGTGCCAGCAACTCCGTCACCGGGGAGCTGTTTTTT.

This clonotype was seen more than once but under ten times. V is TRBV29-1 and J is TRBJ1-4; TRBD1 agrees at 8 bases. Germline loops: CDR1 SQVTM, CDR2 ANQGSEA. Losses at the gene ends were 5 bases for V and 8 bases for J; bases not matched to a gene: 7. This CDR3 is 13 amino acids long. The CDR3 nucleotides are TGCAGCGTTACCGACAGGGGTGGCGAAAAACTGTTTTTT. Translation: CSVTDRGGEKLFF.

This chain's CDR3 is CASSLETQGFPLQETQYF. In nucleotides, the CDR3 is TGTGCCAGCAGCTTAGAAACCCAAGGGTTTCCCCTCCAAGAGACCCAGTACTTC. The rearrangement uses TRBV7-9 and TRBJ2-5; the D is unclear. Trimming shortened V by 1 base and J by 1 base, and 19 bases separated the two germline ends. The length of the CDR3 is 18 residues. The germline gives CDR1 SEHNR, CDR2 FQNEAQ (reference sequence).

This clonotype is a singleton in its sample. J is TRBJ2-7 and V is TRBV5-4, with TRBD1 as a possible D gene (6 bases). The germline gives CDR1 SGHNT, CDR2 YYREEE (reference sequence). The CDR3 length is 15 residues. The germline V and J ends were trimmed by 0 bases and 1 base, with 11 bases remaining between them. The CDR3 is CASSLDRDVSYEQYF. The CDR3 DNA reads as TGTGCCAGCAGCTTGGACAGGGACGTGTCCTACGAGCAGTACTTC.

This clonotype was detected many times. The chain links TRBV2 to TRBJ2-1, with TRBD2 matching 12 bases. The CDR3 has 15 residues. The trim removed 2 bases at V and 7 bases at J, leaving 3 bases unmatched. The germline V gene encodes CDR1 SNHLY and CDR2 FYNNEI. The CDR3 protein is CASSEKTSGRNEQFF. The CDR3 DNA is TGTGCCAGCAGTGAAAAGACTAGCGGGAGAAATGAGCAGTTCTTC.

The gene calls are TRBV14 and TRBJ2-1; D remains ambiguous. The CDR3 sequence is 15 residues long. Trimming left V 4 bases short and J 5 bases short, with 15 bases between. In germline, CDR1 is SGHDN, CDR2 FVKESK. The CDR3 spells CASSLLGKQDNEQFF. DNA of the CDR3: TGTGCCAGCAGCCTCCTTGGGAAGCAAGACAATGAGCAGTTCTTC.

This clonotype was picked up a small number of times. J is TRBJ2-5 and V is TRBV3-1, with 9 bases identical to TRBD2. The CDR3 loop spans 14 amino acids. Trimming took 4 bases from V and 4 from J; bases not matched to a gene: 4. Per the germline V gene, CDR1 is LGHDT and CDR2 is YNNKEL (reference sequence). CDR3 in amino acids: CASSPRTSAETQYF. CDR3 coding DNA: TGTGCCAGCAGCCCCCGGACTAGCGCAGAGACCCAGTACTTC.

There are many counts of this clonotype. This chain uses TRBV28 with TRBJ2-2; no definite D call. The CDR3 has 13 amino acids. V gave up 6 bases and J gave up 1 base, with 6 bases separating them. Germline loops: CDR1 MDHEN, CDR2 SYDVKM. The CDR3: CASSLQNTGELFF. The CDR3 DNA reads TGTGCCAGCAGCCTGCAGAACACCGGGGAGCTGTTTTTT. The full variable domain, its missing parts supplied by reference TRBV28 and TRBJ2-2, is DVKVTQSSRYLVKRTGEKVFLECVQDMDHENMFWYRQDPGLGLRLIYFSYDVKMKEKGDIPEGYSVSREKKERFSLILESASTNQTSMYLCASSLQNTGELFFGEGSRLTVL.

The table lists this clonotype with many counts. This rearrangement joins TRBV11-1 to TRBJ2-1, with 10 bases that match TRBD2. With V trimmed by 6 bases and J by 7 bases, 15 bases remained unmatched. The V gene's germline CDR1 is SGHAT and CDR2 FQDESV (reference sequence). The CDR3 extends over 17 amino acids. For the CDR3, the DNA is TGTGCCAGCAGTCCAACTCGGACTAGCGGATTACGTAATGAGCAGTTCTTC. Its protein product is CASSPTRTSGLRNEQFF. The full variable domain, its missing parts supplied by reference TRBV11-1 and TRBJ2-1, is EAEVAQSPRYKITEKSQAVAFWCDPISGHATLYWYRQILGQGPELLVQFQDESVVDDSQLPKDRFSAERLKGVDSTLKIQPAELGDSAMYLCASSPTRTSGLRNEQFFGPGTRLTVL.

This clonotype was recorded a few times. The chain carries TRBV3-1 and TRBJ2-2, with unresolved D. Trimming stripped 5 bases from V and 3 bases from J, with 13 bases between. The CDR3 extends over 15 amino acids. CDR1 is LGHDT and CDR2 is YNNKEL in the germline V gene (reference sequence). CDR3 in amino acids: CASSAPGSYTGELFF. As DNA, the CDR3 is TGTGCCAGCAGCGCTCCTGGGTCCTACACCGGGGAGCTGTTTTTT.

This clonotype was seen repeatedly, ten times or more. V is TRBV7-8 and J is TRBJ2-1; 8 bases are shared with TRBD1. There are 16 residues in the CDR3. Germline-derived CDR1 and CDR2 are SGHVS and FQNEAQ. Trimming at V came to 4 bases and at J to 0 bases, leaving 5 bases not matched to a gene. The CDR3 sequence is CASSSRQGASYNEQFF. Here the CDR3 DNA reads TGTGCCAGCAGCTCCCGTCAGGGGGCCTCCTACAATGAGCAGTTCTTC.

The sample holds many counts of this clonotype. The rearrangement joins TRBV2 to TRBJ2-2; D remains unclear. Trimming took off 5 bases at V and 5 bases at J, with 12 bases between the two ends. The CDR3 runs to 14 residues. CDR1 is SNHLY and CDR2 is FYNNEI in the germline V gene. The CDR3 DNA reads as TGTGCCAGCAGTCTACTGACCGGGACCGGGGAGCTGTTTTTT. It yields the protein CASSLLTGTGELFF.

The chain links TRBV9 to TRBJ2-7; the match to TRBD1 covers 10 bases. Germline V gives CDR1 SGDLS, CDR2 YYNGEE. The V and J ends lost 4 bases and 6 bases, in that order; junction bases with no gene match: 10. This CDR3 region has 15 residues. The CDR3, as DNA: TGTGCCAGCAGCAAACTATCAGGGGACAGGGGCGAGCAGTACTTC. Its translation: CASSKLSGDRGEQYF.